This note documents a single T cell receptor (beta chain) sequence. The sample belongs to a study of cytomegalovirus exposure and HLA in healthy donors. In germline, CDR1 is LNHDA, CDR2 SQIVND (reference sequence). V was shortened by 7 bases and J by 5 bases, with 27 bases between the two germline ends. This CDR3 spans 17 amino acids. The method was immunoSEQ multiplex PCR; TCRdb's version includes in-frame clones alone and lacks a portion of them. The data show over 50,000 clones, around 92% seen once. This clonotype was obtained from a man in his late teens or twenties in good health and CMV-seropositive. Sequenced material: PBMCs. The chain is built from TRBV19 and TRBJ2-7, with D possibly being TRBD2 (5 bases). The CDR3 region is CASKPRRTGLLDHEQYF. The CDR3 DNA reads TGTGCCAGTAAACCAAGGCGTACCGGACTCCTGGACCACGAGCAGTACTTC.